This TCR beta chain was sequenced for a study of T-cell memory formation after mild COVID-19. The wider study: Clusters were largely donor specific.

About this clonotype itself: Its antigen is as yet unknown.

Notes on the study in general: The finding that pre-infection memory included some responding clones suggested that cross-reactive memory joined. A second wave expanding day 15 to 37 was CD4+-biased; contracting clones were balanced.

The CDR3 covers 12 residues. V lost 2 bases and J 7 bases, leaving 8 bases between the germline ends. TCRalpha and TCRbeta libraries used 5'RACE with constant-segment primers and UMIs. A single record per CDR3 protein comes from TCRdb applying MiXCR to the 5' RACE reads. The sample has about 290,000 distinct CDR3 sequences, about a sixth seen once. The chain joins TRBV12-3 or TRBV12-4 to TRBJ1-2, with D perhaps TRBD1 (6 bases). The sample taken for sequencing was PBMCs or a T cell subset sorted from them (not recorded which). This TCR was recovered from a man in his late teens or twenties who had mild COVID-19 (a few samples of this study predate the infection). Cell type and time point are not known. CDR3 protein: CASSLWGAGYTF. The CDR3 DNA is TGTGCCAGCAGTTTATGGGGGGCTGGCTACACCTTC.